Sequencing of this TCR beta chain was carried out in a study of PD-1 blockade in classical Hodgkin lymphoma. Looking at the study overall: A 3 mg/kg intravenous dose of nivolumab was received by patients every 2 weeks. Study observations and caveats: TCR diversity rose significantly by C4D1 in CD4+ but not CD8+ cells. Newly diagnosed patients had baseline TCR diversity that was reportedly lower than that of healthy donors.

The length of the CDR3 is 18 residues. V lost 4 bases, J lost 4 bases, and 11 bases stayed unmatched. CDR1 SGHTA and CDR2 FQGNSA come from the germline V gene. Sequencing was performed with immunoSEQ multiplex PCR; in TCRdb, only in-frame clones are kept and a portion is missing. Of tens of thousands of clones listed, about 71% are singletons. Worth noting for this clone: The antigen is undetermined.

Following autologous stem cell transplantation, relapse occurred in every patient, and exposure to brentuximab vedotin varied. This chain joins TRBV7-2 and TRBJ2-1; 12 bases map to TRBD2. The receptor was derived from a human donor with classical Hodgkin lymphoma. The input for sequencing was peripheral blood mononuclear cells (PBMCs), taken at baseline. The chain's CDR3 is CASSSSSGRVYGYNEQFF. CDR3 sequence (DNA): TGTGCCAGCAGCTCATCTAGCGGGAGGGTTTATGGGTACAATGAGCAGTTCTTC.